This entry lists 9 T cell receptor beta chains sequenced from one sample in a study of blood T cell repertoires in COVID-19. Data came from immunoSEQ multiplex PCR; TCRdb stores just in-frame clones and leaves some out. The sample holds over 60,000 clones, 88% seen once. Sequenced input: peripheral blood. All receptors derive from a man between 65 and 85 years old with active or convalescent COVID-19.

The chain has TRBV29-1 and TRBJ1-1; the D gene is possibly TRBD1 (5 bases). Germline V gene sequence: CDR1 SQVTM, CDR2 ANQGSEA. V dropped 7 bases and J dropped 4 bases, with 13 bases sitting between them. The CDR3 has 12 amino acids. As DNA, the CDR3 is TGCAGCGCTGCGATCGGGGGCACTGAAGCTTTCTTT. This sequence encodes CSAAIGGTEAFF.

The chain uses TRBV28 and TRBJ1-1, with D possibly being TRBD1 (5 bases). V lost 6 bases, J lost 3 bases, and 11 bases lay in between. In germline, CDR1 is MDHEN, CDR2 SYDVKM. The CDR3 covers 13 residues. The CDR3 here is CASRSGGDTEAFF. The DNA for the CDR3 is TGTGCCAGCAGGTCCGGGGGGGACACTGAAGCTTTCTTT.

The chain employs TRBV5-1 and TRBJ2-3; D gene unclear. The germline V gene has CDR1 SGHRS and CDR2 YFSETQ. V lost 5 bases and J 1 base, leaving 5 bases between the germline ends. CDR3 length equals 12 residues. The CDR3 is CASSAGTDTQYF. The CDR3 DNA reads TGCGCCAGCAGTGCGGGCACAGATACGCAGTATTTT.

In this sample, this clone turned up a few times. This rearrangement joins TRBV19 to TRBJ1-1, with 8 bases fitting TRBD1. This CDR3 comprises 15 residues. CDR1 and CDR2 (germline): LNHDA, SQIVND (reference sequence). The trim removed 3 bases at V and 2 bases at J, leaving 5 bases unmatched. Here the CDR3 reads CASSIFQGANTEAFF. The CDR3 region has the DNA TGTGCCAGTAGTATCTTCCAGGGGGCTAACACTGAAGCTTTCTTT.

The chain carries TRBV2 and TRBJ2-1, with a possible D match to TRBD1 (5 bases). V was trimmed by 5 bases and J by 2 bases, leaving 7 bases between them. CDR1 is SNHLY, CDR2 FYNNEI, per germline. The CDR3 is made up of 13 amino acids. CDR3 in DNA: TGTGCCAGCAGTCAGGACACCTACAATGAGCAGTTCTTC. Translated: CASSQDTYNEQFF.

V usage is TRBV7-2 and J usage is TRBJ2-7, with unresolved D. The CDR3 covers 13 residues. The germline V and J ends were trimmed by 1 base and 4 bases, with 8 bases remaining between them. Looked up from germline, CDR1 is SGHTA and CDR2 is FQGNSA. CDR3 sequence: CASSLGSYYEQYF. CDR3 DNA sequence: TGTGCCAGCAGCTTAGGTAGCTATTACGAGCAGTACTTC.

In this sample, this clone turned up once. CDR3 residues: CASSSLDRGPGEQYF. The DNA for the CDR3 is TGCGCCAGCAGCTCGCTAGATAGGGGCCCTGGGGAGCAGTACTTC. V and J are TRBV5-1 and TRBJ2-7; TRBD1 is a possible D gene (5 bases). This CDR3 comprises 15 residues. V shed 3 bases and J shed 7 bases, with 20 bases lying between them. CDR1 is SGHRS and CDR2 is YFSETQ in the germline V gene. The full variable domain, its missing parts supplied by reference TRBV5-1 and TRBJ2-7, is KAGVTQTPRYLIKTRGQQVTLSCSPISGHRSVSWYQQTPGQGLQFLFEYFSETQRNKGNFPGRFSGRQFSNSRSEMNVSTLELGDSALYLCASSSLDRGPGEQYFGPGTRLTVT.

The chain uses TRBV7-9 and TRBJ1-2, with TRBD1 matching over 7 bases. Germline CDR1 reads SEHNR; CDR2 reads FQNEAQ (reference sequence). CDR3 length: 14 amino acids. V dropped 5 bases and J dropped 8; count of bases not matched to a gene: 11. In nucleotides, the CDR3 is TGTGCCAGCAGCCCAAATAGACAGGGAGGAGGCTACACCTTC. Amino acids: CASSPNRQGGGYTF.

The chain couples TRBV5-1 to TRBJ2-5, with 9 bases aligning to TRBD1. V gave up 4 bases and J gave up 2 bases; unmatched junction bases: 6. CDR1 is SGHRS, CDR2 YFSETQ, per germline. This CDR3 has 15 residues. The CDR3 nucleotides read TGCGCCAGCAGCGTGGGACAGGGTGTACAAGAGACCCAGTACTTC. It specifies CASSVGQGVQETQYF.